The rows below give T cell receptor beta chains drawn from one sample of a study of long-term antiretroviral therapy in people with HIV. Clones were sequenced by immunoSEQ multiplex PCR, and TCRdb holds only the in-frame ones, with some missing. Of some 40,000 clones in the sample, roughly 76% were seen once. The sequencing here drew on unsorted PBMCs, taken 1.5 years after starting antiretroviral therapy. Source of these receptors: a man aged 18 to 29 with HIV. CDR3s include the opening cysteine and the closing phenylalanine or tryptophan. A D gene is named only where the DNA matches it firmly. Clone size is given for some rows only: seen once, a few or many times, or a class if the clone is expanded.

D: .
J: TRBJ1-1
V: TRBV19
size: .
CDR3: CASSKRLQEANTEAFF
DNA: TGTGCCAGTAGTAAAAGGCTACAGGAGGCCAACACTGAAGCTTTCTTT

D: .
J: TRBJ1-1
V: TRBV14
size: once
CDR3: CASSQVYGGTEAFF
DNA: TGTGCCAGCAGCCAAGTCTACGGGGGCACTGAAGCTTTCTTT

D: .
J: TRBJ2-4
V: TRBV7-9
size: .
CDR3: CASSLGGAKNIQYF
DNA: TGTGCCAGCAGCTTAGGGGGAGCCAAAAACATTCAGTACTTC

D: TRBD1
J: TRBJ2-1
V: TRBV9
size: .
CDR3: CASSATAAGGNEQFF
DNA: TGTGCCAGCAGCGCAACAGCTGCAGGGGGCAATGAGCAGTTCTTC

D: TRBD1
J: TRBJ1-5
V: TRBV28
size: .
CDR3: CASSKTGAGGNQPQHF
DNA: TGTGCCAGCAGCAAAACAGGGGCTGGAGGCAATCAGCCCCAGCATTTT

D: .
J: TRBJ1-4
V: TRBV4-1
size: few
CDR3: CASSQDLEEKLFF
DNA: TGCGCCAGCAGCCAAGATCTAGAAGAAAAACTGTTTTTT

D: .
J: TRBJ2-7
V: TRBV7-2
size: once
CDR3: CASSLAPFGLYEQYF
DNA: TGTGCCAGCAGCTTAGCCCCCTTTGGGCTCTACGAGCAGTACTTC

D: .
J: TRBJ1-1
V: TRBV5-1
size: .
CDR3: CASSQGLLGGTEAFF
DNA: TGCGCCAGCAGCCAAGGACTGTTGGGGGGCACTGAAGCTTTCTTT

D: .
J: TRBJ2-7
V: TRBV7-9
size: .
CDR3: CASSSRYEQYF
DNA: TGTGCCAGCAGCTCACGCTACGAGCAGTACTTC

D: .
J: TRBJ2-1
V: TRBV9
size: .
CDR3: CASSVEGRTYNEQFF
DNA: TGTGCCAGCAGCGTAGAAGGGCGTACCTACAATGAGCAGTTCTTC

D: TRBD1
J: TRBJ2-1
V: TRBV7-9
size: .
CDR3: CASSLVTGGPYNEQFF
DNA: TGTGCCAGCAGCTTAGTGACAGGGGGACCCTACAATGAGCAGTTCTTC

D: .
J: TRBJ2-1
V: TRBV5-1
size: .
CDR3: CASSLGDNEQFF
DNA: TGCGCCAGCAGCTTGGGGGACAATGAGCAGTTCTTC

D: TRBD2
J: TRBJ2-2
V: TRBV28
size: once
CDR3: CASNENGRYTGELFF
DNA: TGTGCCAGCAACGAGAACGGGAGGTACACCGGGGAGCTGTTTTTT

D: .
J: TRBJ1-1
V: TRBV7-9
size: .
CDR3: CASSQTWKNTEAFF
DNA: TGTGCCAGCAGCCAAACATGGAAGAACACTGAAGCTTTCTTT

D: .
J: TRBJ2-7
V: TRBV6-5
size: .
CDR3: CASSYSAGPYEQYF
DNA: TGTGCCAGCAGTTACTCGGCAGGTCCCTACGAGCAGTACTTC

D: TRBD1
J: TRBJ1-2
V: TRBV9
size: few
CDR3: CASSRRQGNFNGYTF
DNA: TGTGCCAGCAGCAGACGACAGGGGAATTTCAATGGCTACACCTTC

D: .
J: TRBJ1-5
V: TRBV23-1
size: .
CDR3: CASSQSPGKDQPQHF
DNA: TGCGCCAGCAGTCAATCTCCGGGTAAGGATCAGCCCCAGCATTTT

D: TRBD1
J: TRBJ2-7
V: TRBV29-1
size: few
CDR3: CSVLRDRSSYEQYF
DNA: TGCAGCGTTCTCCGGGACAGAAGCTCCTACGAGCAGTACTTC

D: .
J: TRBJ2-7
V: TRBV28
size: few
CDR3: CASSHRYEQYF
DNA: TGTGCCAGCAGTCATAGATACGAGCAGTACTTC

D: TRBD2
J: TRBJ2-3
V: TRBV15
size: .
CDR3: CATRGDTDTQYF
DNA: TGTGCCACGCGGGGGGACACAGATACGCAGTATTTT

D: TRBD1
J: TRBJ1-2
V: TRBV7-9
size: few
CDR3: CASSNRQGYGYTF
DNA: TGTGCCAGCAGCAATCGACAGGGCTATGGCTACACCTTC

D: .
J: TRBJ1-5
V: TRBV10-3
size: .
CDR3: CAISERRDQPQHF
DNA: TGTGCCATCAGTGAGAGGAGGGATCAGCCCCAGCATTTT

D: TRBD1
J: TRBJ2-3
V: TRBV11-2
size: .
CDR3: CASSSKIQGGAADTQYF
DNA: TGTGCCAGCAGCAGCAAGATACAGGGGGGCGCGGCAGATACGCAGTATTTT

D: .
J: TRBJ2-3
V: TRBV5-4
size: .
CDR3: CASSLDGSHTDTQYF
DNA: TGTGCCAGCAGCTTGGATGGCTCTCACACAGATACGCAGTATTTT

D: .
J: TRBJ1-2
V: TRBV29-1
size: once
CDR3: CSVDWSAGGNYGYTF
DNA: TGCAGCGTTGATTGGTCGGCGGGAGGTAACTATGGCTACACCTTC

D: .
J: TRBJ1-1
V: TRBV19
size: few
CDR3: CASSGMGGLGTEAFF
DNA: TGTGCCAGTAGTGGAATGGGGGGCTTGGGGACTGAAGCTTTCTTT

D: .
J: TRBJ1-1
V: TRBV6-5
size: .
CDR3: CASSYGGGNTEAFF
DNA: TGTGCCAGCAGTTACGGCGGAGGTAACACTGAAGCTTTCTTT